This T cell receptor beta chain was obtained from a study of CD8+ T cells in alopecia areata. Looking at the study overall: The duration of tofacitinib was 6 to 18 months, with 6 months off drug afterward.

Treatment noted: oral pan-JAK inhibitor, 5-10 mg twice daily. Both peripheral blood and punch biopsies of lesional scalp skin were obtained from patients who had alopecia areata. Sequencing relied on a cDNA template that was reverse transcribed from extracted RNA. Profiling relied on immunoSEQ multiplex PCR, and the TCRdb table lists in-frame clones only, not all of them. The sample lists about 190,000 clones, 60% to 70% occurring once. As concerns this clone: Its specificity is unknown.

V trimming: 5 bases; J trimming: 6 bases; junction bases outside the gene matches: 4. Germline loops: CDR1 SQVTM, CDR2 ANQGSEA. The CDR3 has 11 amino acids. Study findings and constraints: Association of baseline CD8+ expansion with response is uncertain owing to one nonresponder.

The receptor's source is a human donor with alopecia areata. The chain is built from TRBV29-1 and TRBJ2-7; 7 bases map to TRBD1. The sequencing here drew on CD4+ T cells sorted from blood, taken at week 4, from a patient treated with tofacitinib. The CDR3 region has the DNA TGCAGCGTTTCGACAGGGCCCGAGCAGTACTTC. Protein product: CSVSTGPEQYF.